This T cell receptor beta chain was identified in a study of breast tumors, draining lymph nodes, adjacent tissues. The table lists this clonotype with a few counts. MiXCR was run by TCRdb on the multiplex PCR reads, yielding one entry per CDR3 protein. This repertoire shows fewer than 150,000 distinct CDR3 sequences, approximately 21% found once; its top ten account for about 2%. The ends lost 3 bases at V and 2 bases at J; junction bases unmatched: 28. Germline-derived CDR1 and CDR2 are SGHRS and YFSETQ. The CDR3 spans 24 residues. Axillary draining lymph nodes of breast cancer patients supplied the node samples.

The specimen was axillary lymph node tissue. The rearrangement uses TRBV5-1 and TRBJ2-3; TRBD2 aligns across 12 bases. This TCR derives from a female donor with breast cancer. Some clones in this sample may be carry-over from other donors' samples. In DNA, the CDR3 is TGCGCCAGCAGCTCGAATCCCGGGACAGTCGCGAGACTAGCGGGAGTTACTGACACAGATACGCAGTATTTT. This codes for CASSSNPGTVARLAGVTDTDTQYF.